This entry features one T cell receptor beta chain sequence. The sample comes from a study of cytomegalovirus exposure and HLA in healthy donors. A multiplex PCR was run with 60 Vbeta primers and 13 Jbeta primers. Sequencing used immunoSEQ multiplex PCR; TCRdb keeps in-frame clones, though not all of them. Of approximately 120,000 clones listed, 76% are singletons. Germline V gene sequence: CDR1 SGDLS, CDR2 YYNGEE. There are 14 residues in the CDR3. The ends were cut back, 4 bases at V and 9 bases at J, with 17 bases in the middle. V usage is TRBV9 and J usage is TRBJ2-1, with D perhaps TRBD2 (5 bases). The TCR originated in a woman in her 50s in good health and CMV-seropositive. Input material: PBMCs. Written as DNA, the CDR3 is TGTGCCAGCAGCTCCATGCATAGCGACGGTGAGCAGTTCTTC. Amino acid sequence: CASSSMHSDGEQFF.